This T cell receptor beta chain emerged from a study of T-cell memory formation after mild COVID-19. Study observations and caveats: Most CD4+ clones that shrank were in CM and EM, while CD8+ ones turned up in EMRA. Second-wave clones that peaked on day 37 lacked confirmed SARS-CoV-2 specificity.

Deletions cut 5 bases from V and 10 bases from J, with 18 bases between. This CDR3 comprises 15 residues. CDR1 and CDR2 (germline): MNHNS, SASEGT. Sample barcodes and UMIs were carried by the TCR alpha and TCR beta cDNA libraries that 5'RACE generated with constant-segment primers. MiXCR, run by TCRdb on the 5' RACE reads, gives a single entry per CDR3 protein. The table lists 150,000 to 200,000 distinct CDR3 sequences, roughly 12% of them singletons. The table lists this clonotype with a few counts. The antigen remains undetermined. J is TRBJ1-6 and V is TRBV6-1; tentatively, D is TRBD1 (6 bases). Sequenced input: PBMCs or a T cell subset sorted from them (not recorded which). The clonotype was recovered from a man between 18 and 29 years old who had mild COVID-19 (a few samples of this study predate the infection). Cell type and time point are not known. The CDR3 loop is CASSHDRTVQSPLHF. The CDR3 nucleotides read TGTGCCAGCAGTCATGACAGGACCGTACAGTCACCCCTCCACTTT.